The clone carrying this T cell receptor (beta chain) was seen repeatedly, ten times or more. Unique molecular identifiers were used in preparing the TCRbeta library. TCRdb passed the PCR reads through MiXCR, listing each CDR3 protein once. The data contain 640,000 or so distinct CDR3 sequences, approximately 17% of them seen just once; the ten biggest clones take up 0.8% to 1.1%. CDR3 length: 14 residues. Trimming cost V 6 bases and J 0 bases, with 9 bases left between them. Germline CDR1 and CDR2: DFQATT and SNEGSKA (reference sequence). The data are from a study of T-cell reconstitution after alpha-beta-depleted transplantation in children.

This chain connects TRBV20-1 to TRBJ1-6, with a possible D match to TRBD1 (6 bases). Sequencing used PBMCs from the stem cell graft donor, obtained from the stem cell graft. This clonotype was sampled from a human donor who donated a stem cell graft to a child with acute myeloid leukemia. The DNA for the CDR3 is TGCAGTGCCACAGGGCCCTCCTATAATTCACCCCTCCACTTT. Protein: CSATGPSYNSPLHF.